A selection of T cell receptor beta chains follows, all from one sample in a study of blood T cell repertoires in COVID-19. TCRdb keeps only in-frame clones here, not all; method: immunoSEQ multiplex PCR. The table shows just over 300,000 clones, with around 86% occurring only once. Sequenced sample: PBMCs or T cells enriched from blood (not recorded which). The receptors were sampled from a man between 25 and 39 years old who had recovered from COVID-19. Each CDR3 is given with its conserved first and last residue. A D gene is named only where the DNA matches it firmly. Size tells how often a clone was seen (once, few, many) or the class of an expanded clone, and some rows leave it out.

TRBV5-6	TRBJ2-5	-	-	CASSLGTIRGETQYF	TGTGCCAGCAGCTTGGGGACTATCCGCGGGGAGACCCAGTACTTC
TRBV5-8	TRBJ2-7	TRBD1	-	CASSLGTGRVHEQYF	TGTGCCAGCAGCTTAGGGACAGGTCGCGTTCACGAGCAGTACTTC
TRBV24-1	TRBJ1-5	-	-	CATSAAVGGPQHF	TGTGCCACCAGTGCTGCAGTGGGAGGGCCCCAGCATTTT
TRBV6-5	TRBJ2-1	TRBD1	-	CASRRQGNEQFF	TGTGCCAGCAGGCGACAGGGGAATGAGCAGTTCTTC
TRBV11-3	TRBJ2-1	-	-	CASSLDGRGNEQFF	TGTGCCAGCAGCTTAGACGGCAGGGGCAATGAGCAGTTCTTC
TRBV28	TRBJ1-5	TRBD1	-	CASSFQGQAYSNQPQHF	TGTGCCAGCAGTTTCCAAGGACAGGCTTATAGCAATCAGCCCCAGCATTTT
TRBV24-1	TRBJ2-5	TRBD2	-	CATSGGGRETQYF	TGTGCCACCAGTGGAGGCGGGAGGGAGACCCAGTACTTC
TRBV11-2	TRBJ2-3	-	-	CASSSPPGVRDTQYF	TGTGCCAGCAGCTCCCCACCGGGAGTAAGAGATACGCAGTATTTT
TRBV3-1/TRBV3-2	TRBJ2-4	TRBD1	-	CASSLQGPVGKNIQYF	TGTGCCAGCAGCCTACAGGGGCCGGTTGGCAAAAACATTCAGTACTTC
TRBV19	TRBJ2-1	TRBD1	-	CASSIGTGAYEQFF	TGTGCCAGTAGTATAGGGACAGGGGCTTATGAGCAGTTCTTC
TRBV28	TRBJ2-7	-	-	CASSPTGGLLSYEQYF	TGTGCCAGCAGCCCAACCGGGGGGCTCCTCTCCTACGAGCAGTACTTC
TRBV18	TRBJ2-7	TRBD2	-	CASSPIGTSGSIPREQYF	TGTGCCAGCTCACCAATCGGGACTAGCGGGAGCATTCCGAGGGAGCAGTACTTC
TRBV19	TRBJ1-1	-	-	CASSILSGTNKNTEAFF	TGTGCCAGTAGTATTTTATCTGGGACAAATAAGAACACTGAAGCTTTCTTT
TRBV30	TRBJ2-1	TRBD2	-	CALGSGRDNEQFF	TGTGCCTTGGGGAGCGGGAGGGACAATGAGCAGTTCTTC
TRBV19	TRBJ2-3	TRBD2	few	CARTSGTDTQYF	TGTGCCAGGACTAGCGGCACAGATACGCAGTATTTT
TRBV11-3	TRBJ2-7	TRBD2	few	CASSSGLAGGLEQYF	TGTGCCAGCAGCTCAGGACTAGCGGGAGGACTCGAGCAGTACTTC
TRBV19	TRBJ2-3	-	-	CASSITEHTQYF	TGTGCCAGTAGTATAACAGAGCATACGCAGTATTTT
TRBV15	TRBJ1-1	-	-	CATSRRQVNTEAFF	TGTGCCACCAGCAGACGACAGGTGAACACTGAAGCTTTCTTT
TRBV2	TRBJ2-1	-	-	CASSVNRVTDYNEQFF	TGTGCCAGCAGTGTGAACAGGGTTACAGACTACAATGAGCAGTTCTTC
TRBV30	TRBJ1-3	TRBD1	-	CAWTHTGGGNTIYF	TGTGCCTGGACTCACACAGGGGGAGGAAACACCATATATTTT
TRBV14	TRBJ1-1	TRBD1	-	CASSPRQGVTEAFF	TGTGCCAGCAGCCCTCGACAGGGGGTCACTGAAGCTTTCTTT
TRBV2	TRBJ2-3	TRBD2	-	CASSDLRGGRARTDTQYF	TGTGCCAGCAGTGACTTGCGGGGGGGCCGGGCCCGCACAGATACGCAGTATTTT
TRBV3-1/TRBV3-2	TRBJ1-3	-	-	CASSRTLGSSGNTIYF	TGTGCCAGCAGTCGAACCCTCGGGTCCTCTGGAAACACCATATATTTT
TRBV19	TRBJ1-2	-	-	CASSIETTVNYGYTF	TGTGCCAGTAGTATAGAAACGACAGTCAACTATGGCTACACCTTC
TRBV12-3/TRBV12-4	TRBJ1-2	-	-	CASSLPGYYGYTF	TGTGCCAGCAGTTTACCAGGATATTATGGCTACACCTTC
TRBV25-1	TRBJ2-7	-	-	CASDPWADKYEQYF	TGTGCCAGCGACCCCTGGGCAGATAAATACGAGCAGTACTTC
TRBV4-1	TRBJ1-2	TRBD1	-	CASSQAGQERYGYTF	TGCGCCAGCAGCCAAGCGGGACAGGAGAGATATGGCTACACCTTC
TRBV27	TRBJ2-2	-	few	CASSLSTGFVTGELFF	TGTGCCAGCAGTTTATCGACAGGTTTCGTCACCGGGGAGCTGTTTTTT
TRBV11-2	TRBJ2-2	-	-	CASSSLVGGTGELFF	TGTGCCAGCAGCTCCCTGGTAGGGGGAACCGGGGAGCTGTTTTTT
TRBV5-6	TRBJ2-7	-	-	CASSLVAGIYEQYF	TGTGCCAGCAGCTTGGTAGCCGGTATCTACGAGCAGTACTTC
TRBV3-1/TRBV3-2	TRBJ2-5	-	-	CASSFRTLETQYF	TGTGCCAGCAGCTTCCGGACTCTGGAGACCCAGTACTTC
TRBV30	TRBJ1-4	TRBD1	once	CAWSAIRDRVQEKLFF	TGTGCCTGGAGTGCGATTAGGGACAGGGTACAAGAAAAACTGTTTTTT
TRBV2	TRBJ2-7	TRBD1	-	CASSERDRGFEQYF	TGTGCCAGCAGTGAAAGGGACAGGGGGTTCGAGCAGTACTTC
TRBV5-5	TRBJ1-1	-	-	CASRPTANTEAFF	TGTGCCAGCAGACCAACAGCGAACACTGAAGCTTTCTTT
TRBV5-1	TRBJ2-3	-	once	CASSLIPERADTQYF	TGCGCCAGCAGCTTGATCCCCGAGAGGGCAGATACGCAGTATTTT
TRBV5-1	TRBJ2-2	-	-	CASSPTSGNTGELFF	TGCGCCAGCAGCCCCACGTCGGGGAACACCGGGGAGCTGTTTTTT
TRBV10-2	TRBJ2-5	-	-	CASRDNGGTGTQYF	TGCGCCAGCAGGGACAATGGAGGGACCGGGACCCAGTACTTC
TRBV5-1	TRBJ1-2	TRBD1	-	CASRDRVYGYTF	TGCGCCAGCCGGGACAGGGTCTATGGCTACACCTTC
TRBV7-9	TRBJ2-7	TRBD2	-	CASSLDRGGSYEQYF	TGTGCCAGCAGCTTAGATCGGGGGGGCTCCTACGAGCAGTACTTC
TRBV5-8	TRBJ1-5	TRBD1	-	CASSILRAGGYQPQHF	TGTGCCAGCAGTATACTTAGGGCAGGGGGCTATCAGCCCCAGCATTTT
TRBV24-1	TRBJ2-7	TRBD1	-	CATSAGLGTGKSYEQYF	TGTGCCACCAGTGCGGGACTCGGGACAGGGAAGTCCTACGAGCAGTACTTC
TRBV28	TRBJ2-6	-	-	CATSLGVSGANVLTF	TGTGCCACCTCCCTCGGGGTTTCTGGGGCCAACGTCCTGACTTTC
TRBV11-2	TRBJ2-6	-	once	CASSALDQGGRSGANVLTF	TGTGCCAGCAGCGCCCTCGATCAGGGCGGACGCTCTGGGGCCAACGTCCTGACTTTC
TRBV27	TRBJ1-1	-	-	CASSSRTGTSTEAFF	TGTGCCAGCAGTTCCAGAACAGGGACGTCCACTGAAGCTTTCTTT
TRBV24-1	TRBJ2-2	-	-	CATSGATAPNTGELFF	TGTGCCACCAGTGGGGCGACAGCTCCAAACACCGGGGAGCTGTTTTTT
TRBV5-1	TRBJ1-1	TRBD1	once	CASSLVGQGGSTEAFF	TGCGCCAGCAGCTTGGTCGGACAGGGAGGGAGCACTGAAGCTTTCTTT
TRBV6-1	TRBJ1-2	-	-	CASSDRGRPNYGYTF	TGTGCCAGCAGTGACAGGGGAAGGCCAAACTATGGCTACACCTTC
TRBV19	TRBJ1-1	-	few	CASSIDRRNTEAFF	TGTGCCAGTAGTATAGATCGCAGGAACACTGAAGCTTTCTTT
TRBV7-2	TRBJ2-3	TRBD1	-	CASSLDRGPTDTQYF	TGTGCCAGCAGCCTGGACAGGGGGCCCACAGATACGCAGTATTTT
TRBV19	TRBJ2-2	TRBD2	once	CASRGREANTGELFF	TGTGCCAGTCGGGGGAGGGAGGCGAACACCGGGGAGCTGTTTTTT
TRBV7-9	TRBJ2-7	-	once	CASSSGRIYEQYF	TGTGCCAGCAGTTCCGGTCGTATCTACGAGCAGTACTTC
TRBV12-3/TRBV12-4	TRBJ1-4	-	-	CASSLSVIEKLFF	TGTGCCAGCAGTTTGTCGGTCATAGAAAAACTGTTTTTT
TRBV7-9	TRBJ1-4	-	-	CASSTIGVTNEKLFF	TGTGCCAGCAGCACAATCGGGGTGACTAATGAAAAACTGTTTTTT
TRBV6-1	TRBJ2-7	-	-	CASSELGHGPYEQYF	TGTGCCAGCAGTGAGTTGGGACACGGACCCTACGAGCAGTACTTC